The 2 T cell receptor beta chains listed next were all sequenced from one sample in a study of molecular identifiers for immune sequencing clone quantification. TCRdb independently ran MiXCR on the PCR reads; one entry per CDR3 protein. The repertoire holds around 43,000 distinct CDR3 sequences, with less than 20% as singletons. The material sequenced was naive CD8+ T cells from blood, with Jurkat cell RNA spiked in. Noted subset: FACS-sorted CD8+CD4-CCR7+CD45RA+ naive T cells. The receptors derive from a human donor in good health. Some libraries in this study had Jurkat cell RNA spiked in.

Points on this clonotype: A much larger clone sits a single nucleotide away, making a read error possible. The chain recombines TRBV5-6 with TRBJ2-1; 10 bases are shared with TRBD2. From germline, CDR1 is SGHDT and CDR2 YYEEEE. The CDR3 sequence is 16 residues long. Losses at the gene ends were 4 bases for V and 9 bases for J; bases not matched to a gene: 13. CDR3 DNA sequence: TGTGCCAGCAGCCCGGCCCTAGCGGGAGTTTTCGGTGAGCAGTTCTTC. Its protein is CASSPALAGVFGEQFF.

This clonotype came up many times. The rearrangement links TRBV19 to TRBJ1-5; 10 bases align to TRBD1. The CDR3 contains 15 residues. Trimming removed 7 bases from V and 2 bases from J; junction bases left unmatched: 5. Germline V gene data show CDR1 as LNHDA and CDR2 as SQIVND (reference sequence). The CDR3 region is CASKLGTGGNQPQHF. The CDR3 DNA reads TGTGCCAGTAAGCTGGGGACAGGGGGCAATCAGCCCCAGCATTTT.